This T cell receptor beta chain was captured by sequencing in a study of cytomegalovirus exposure and HLA in healthy donors. Turning to the study itself: Sequencing of some 200 million T cells in an earlier analysis found 100 million to 140 million unique TCR beta sequences. Study outcomes and limitations: In vitro assays verified that a few CMV-associated chains recognized CMV antigens specifically. Compared with the roughly 700-donor mean, an Asian-associated ancestry cluster reportedly had fewer N-insertions, according to a later analysis. Analyses of presence/absence relied on an assumption of roughly uniform sequencing depth across donors.

This clone was found a few times. Its target is not known. The PCR made use of 60 Vbeta and 13 Jbeta primers. Clones were sequenced by immunoSEQ multiplex PCR, and TCRdb holds only the in-frame ones, with some missing. The data hold 95,000 to 150,000 clones, with about 8.6% observed a single time. What was sequenced was PBMCs. The source is a woman between 40 and 50 years old in good health and CMV-seropositive.

The CDR3 nucleotides read TGTGCGGGTACGGTAGCGGGGCCCTACGAGCAGTACTTC. This codes for CAGTVAGPYEQYF. The rearrangement uses TRBV30 and TRBJ2-7; TRBD2 aligns across 8 bases. This CDR3 region has 13 residues. Germline loops: CDR1 GTSNPN, CDR2 SVGIG (reference sequence). Looking up the rest from reference TRBV30 and TRBJ2-7 gives the full variable domain: SQTIHQWPATLVQPVGSPLSLECTVEGTSNPNLYWYRQAAGRGLQLLFYSVGIGQISSEVPQNLSASRPQDRQFILSSKKLLLSDSGFYLCAGTVAGPYEQYFGPGTRLTVT.